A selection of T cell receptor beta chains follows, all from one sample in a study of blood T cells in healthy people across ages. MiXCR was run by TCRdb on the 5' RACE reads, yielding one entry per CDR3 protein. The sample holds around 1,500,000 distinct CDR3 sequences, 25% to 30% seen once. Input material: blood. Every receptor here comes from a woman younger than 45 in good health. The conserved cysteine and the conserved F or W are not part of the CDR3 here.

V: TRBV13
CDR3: ASSPDRVYYGYT

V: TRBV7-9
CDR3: ASSISGTGYEKLF

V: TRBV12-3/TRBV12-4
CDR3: ASSYYRGGLGAQY

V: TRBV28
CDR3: ASSSYDGRNQPQH

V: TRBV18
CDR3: ASSRDILPSDTQY

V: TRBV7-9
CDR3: ASSSTRQGGGQPQH

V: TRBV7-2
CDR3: ANSPGLFSTDTQY

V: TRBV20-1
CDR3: SARPTGLAGSNEQF

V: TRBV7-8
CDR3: ASSFTGLGQDEQY

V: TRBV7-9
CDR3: ASSFSGDTEAF

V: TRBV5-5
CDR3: ASSPLGGSSTDTQY

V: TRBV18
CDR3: ASSPPGVAVNNEQF

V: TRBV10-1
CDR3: ASSEFKLAGGSSYNEQF

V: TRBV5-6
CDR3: ASSFSRGFAPGGYT

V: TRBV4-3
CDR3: ASSQDKQGGAGGYT

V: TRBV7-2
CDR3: ASSSQGGGAMNTEAF

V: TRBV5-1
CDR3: ASSRMTGGYTEAF

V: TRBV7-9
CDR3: ASSSALLINYGYT

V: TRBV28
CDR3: ASSLEARHLEQY

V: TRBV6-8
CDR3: ASSPFRDRGREQY

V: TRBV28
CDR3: ASSTYPTNEKLF

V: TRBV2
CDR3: ASSGRQEETQY

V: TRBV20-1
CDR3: SAEIPGPIRKQY

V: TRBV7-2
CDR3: ASSLVDRGIQPQH

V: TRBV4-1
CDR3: ASSQQGNGPYEQY

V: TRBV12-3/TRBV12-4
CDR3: ASSLAGGPEKTQY

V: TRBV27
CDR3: ASSLSADLSPLH

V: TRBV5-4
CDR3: ASSNYRDRYYEQY

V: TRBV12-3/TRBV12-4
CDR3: ASSVDRVIQPQH